The 17 T cell receptor beta chains below come from one sample, sequenced in a study of PD-1 blockade in classical Hodgkin lymphoma. Profiling relied on immunoSEQ multiplex PCR, and the TCRdb table lists in-frame clones only, not all of them. The sample has about 45,000 clones; roughly 70% are singletons. Relapse after autologous stem cell transplantation occurred in every patient, and brentuximab vedotin exposure varied. The sequences come from peripheral blood mononuclear cells (PBMCs), collected before the second cycle of nivolumab. Receptors were obtained from a human donor with classical Hodgkin lymphoma.

The V gene is TRBV30, the J gene TRBJ1-1, with a weak D call TRBD1 (5 bases). The CDR3 covers 9 residues. Trimming left V 8 bases short and J 11 bases short, with 12 bases between. Germline CDR1 and CDR2: GTSNPN and SVGIG (reference sequence). The CDR3 here is CALSRGAFF. The DNA for the CDR3 is TGTGCCCTAAGTCGGGGGGCTTTCTTT.

The CDR3 loop reads CASSLGSGSYNEQFF. CDR3 DNA sequence: TGTGCCAGCAGCTTAGGTAGCGGGAGCTACAATGAGCAGTTCTTC. This chain links TRBV13 with TRBJ2-1; TRBD2 matches 9 bases. V shed 0 bases, J shed 3 bases, and the junction held 0 bases outside the gene matches. The CDR3 runs to 15 residues. Per germline, CDR1 PRHDT and CDR2 FYEKMQ (reference sequence).

CDR3 protein: CASSLDFRVFYEQYF. In DNA form, the CDR3 reads TGCGCCAGCAGCTTGGATTTTAGGGTTTTCTACGAGCAGTACTTC. The rearrangement links TRBV5-1 to TRBJ2-7; D is uncertain. V lost 0 bases, J lost 3 bases, and 13 bases lay in between. The CDR3 contains 15 residues. Looked up from germline, CDR1 is SGHRS and CDR2 is YFSETQ. The full variable domain, completed using reference TRBV5-1 and TRBJ2-7, is KAGVTQTPRYLIKTRGQQVTLSCSPISGHRSVSWYQQTPGQGLQFLFEYFSETQRNKGNFPGRFSGRQFSNSRSEMNVSTLELGDSALYLCASSLDFRVFYEQYFGPGTRLTVT.

The chain is built from TRBV9 and TRBJ2-5; the D gene is possibly TRBD2 (7 bases). The DNA matches TRBJ2-7 better at its end, which makes the J call doubtful. Germline-derived CDR1 and CDR2 are SGDLS and YYNGEE. The CDR3 sequence is 14 residues long. CDR3 residues: CASSRRGGSYEQYF. The CDR3 region has the DNA TGTGCCAGCAGCCGGAGGGGGGGCTCCTACGAGCAGTACTTC.

V usage is TRBV19 and J usage is TRBJ2-1; D call uncertain. V lost 3 bases to trimming and J lost 5 bases, with 17 bases between them. Germline V gene lookup returns CDR1 LNHDA and CDR2 SQIVND (reference sequence). The CDR3 length is 16 residues. This CDR3 is CASSMGHLKIDNEQFF. The CDR3 DNA reads as TGTGCCAGTAGTATGGGCCATTTGAAAATTGACAATGAGCAGTTCTTC.

The genes are TRBV28 and TRBJ1-1; D is possibly TRBD1 (6 bases). V was clipped by 3 bases and J by 0 bases, with 14 bases between them. CDR3 length equals 16 residues. CDR1 is MDHEN, CDR2 SYDVKM, per germline. This CDR3 reads CASSFFSTGLNTEAFF. CDR3 nucleotide sequence: TGTGCCAGCAGTTTTTTCTCGACAGGTCTGAACACTGAAGCTTTCTTT.

In this sample, this clone turned up once. The chain links TRBV30 to TRBJ1-1, with unresolved D. The CDR3 runs 13 residues. V was pared by 1 base and J by 5 bases, with 11 bases between. Germline V gene lookup returns CDR1 GTSNPN and CDR2 SVGIG (reference sequence). CDR3 bases: TGTGCCTGGAGTGCCCTAGGTGGGACTGAAGCTTTCTTT. Encoded protein: CAWSALGGTEAFF.

By frequency in the sample, this clone is medium-sized. The chain combines TRBV10-2 with TRBJ1-5; D unclear. Trimming took off 8 bases at V and 0 bases at J, with 11 bases between the two ends. This CDR3 comprises 14 residues. Germline CDR1 reads WSHSY; CDR2 reads SAAADI. CDR3 nucleotide sequence: TGCGCCAGCCGAACGGATTCTAGCAATCAGCCCCAGCATTTT. It translates to CASRTDSSNQPQHF.

The J gene is TRBJ1-1, the V gene TRBV4-3; possibly TRBD1 for D (5 bases). Germline assignment: CDR1 LGHNA and CDR2 YSLEER. CDR3 length equals 15 residues. The V and J ends lost 1 base and 4 bases respectively, with 13 bases between them. The CDR3 sequence: CASSQASGTGTEAFF. CDR3 sequence (DNA): TGCGCCAGCAGCCAAGCCTCCGGAACAGGCACTGAAGCTTTCTTT.

The rearrangement joins TRBV29-1 to TRBJ1-2; 8 positions match TRBD1. The CDR3 contains 13 residues. V gave up 6 bases and J gave up 2 bases; unmatched junction bases: 5. From germline, CDR1 is SQVTM and CDR2 ANQGSEA. The CDR3 region has the DNA TGCAGCGTCTCGGACAGGGCGAACTATGGCTACACCTTC. Encoded protein: CSVSDRANYGYTF.

The gene calls are TRBV28 and TRBJ2-2; D possibly corresponds to TRBD2 (6 bases). Looked up from germline, CDR1 is MDHEN and CDR2 is SYDVKM. This CDR3 is built from 17 residues. V shed 1 base and J shed 6 bases, with 18 bases lying between them. CDR3 amino acids: CASSLLGVGRSAGELFF. As DNA, the CDR3 is TGTGCCAGCAGTTTATTAGGGGTAGGGAGGTCAGCCGGGGAGCTGTTTTTT.

To note about this clone: The junction does not match germline at one end; this may be a read error. This sequence joins TRBV20-1 and TRBJ1-2; D possibly corresponds to TRBD1 (5 bases). Germline CDR1 is DFQATT and CDR2 is SNEGSKA (reference sequence). The CDR3 covers 11 residues. Written as DNA, the CDR3 is TGCAGTGCCAGAGTGGGGGGTGGCTACACCTTC. It encodes CSARVGGGYTF.

The chain combines TRBV25-1 with TRBJ1-2, with D perhaps TRBD1 (5 bases). Germline values: CDR1 MGHDK, CDR2 SYGVNS. Deletions cut 2 bases from V and 5 bases from J, with 15 bases between. This CDR3 is built from 15 residues. The CDR3 DNA reads TGTGCCAGCAGTGAAGGCTGGCAGGAGGGGTATGGCTACACCTTC. Protein product: CASSEGWQEGYGYTF.

The count of this clone is one. The V and J genes are TRBV9 and TRBJ1-5; a weak D match, TRBD1 (5 bases). The CDR3 covers 14 residues. Germline assignment: CDR1 SGDLS and CDR2 YYNGEE. The germline V and J ends were trimmed by 4 bases and 5 bases, with 13 bases remaining between them. CDR3: CASSLDRSHQPQHF. The CDR3 nucleotides are TGTGCCAGCAGCTTAGACAGATCCCATCAGCCCCAGCATTTT.

The chain couples TRBV9 to TRBJ1-1, with D uncertain. Trimming removed 4 bases at V and 3 bases at J, with 10 bases between. There are 13 residues in the CDR3. Germline V gene lookup returns CDR1 SGDLS and CDR2 YYNGEE. The CDR3, as DNA: TGTGCCAGCAGCCCCGAGAGGGACACTGAAGCTTTCTTT. Its translation: CASSPERDTEAFF.

This chain links TRBV5-6 with TRBJ2-2, with D possibly matching TRBD2 (5 bases). The V and J ends lost 1 base and 8 bases respectively, with 9 bases between them. CDR3 length: 13 residues. Germline V gives CDR1 SGHDT, CDR2 YYEEEE. The CDR3 bases are TGTGCCAGCAGCTTGTCGGGGAAGGGGGAGCTGTTTTTT. It specifies CASSLSGKGELFF.

The chain is built from TRBV7-6 and TRBJ2-7, with D maybe TRBD1 (6 bases). The CDR3 consists of 12 residues. Germline V gene lookup returns CDR1 SGHVS and CDR2 FNYEAQ. V was cut by 4 bases and J by 3 bases, with 7 bases left in between. Here the CDR3 DNA reads TGTGCCAGCAGCTCACAGGGCTACGAGCAGTACTTC. It codes for CASSSQGYEQYF. Drawing the rest from reference TRBV7-6 and TRBJ2-7, the complete variable domain is GAGVSQSPRYKVTKRGQDVALRCDPISGHVSLYWYRQALGQGPEFLTYFNYEAQQDKSGLPNDRFSAERPEGSISTLTIQRTEQRDSAMYRCASSSQGYEQYFGPGTRLTVT.